The TCR beta chain described here comes from a study of human T cells and chemical hapten exposure. The time point denotes: patch test 1, 2 weeks after DPC sensitization. As for treatment: therapeutic diphenylcyclopropenone sensitization with weekly scalp DPC. Germline V gene data show CDR1 as MDHEN and CDR2 as SYDVKM. This CDR3 region has 16 residues. J lost 4 bases, V lost 7 bases, and 12 bases had no gene match. This clonotype was detected a few times. TCRdb re-called the RACE reads with MiXCR, one entry per CDR3 protein. Counted here are nearly 350,000 distinct CDR3 sequences, about 7% occurring once; the ten biggest clones make up roughly 7.9%.

The specimen comprised whole blood, sampled in connection with sensitization to the hapten diphenylcyclopropenone (DPC). The gene calls are TRBV28 and TRBJ2-2; 7 bases line up with TRBD1. The sequence derives from a woman aged 18-35 years with alopecia areata. Some clones in this sample may be carry-over from other donors' samples. CDR3 sequence reads: CASTTSGQDRTGELFF. In nucleotides, the CDR3 is TGTGCCAGCACCACCTCTGGACAGGACCGCACCGGGGAGCTGTTTTTT. The variable domain in full, with the rest retrieved from reference TRBV28 and TRBJ2-2, is DVKVTQSSRYLVKRTGEKVFLECVQDMDHENMFWYRQDPGLGLRLIYFSYDVKMKEKGDIPEGYSVSREKKERFSLILESASTNQTSMYLCASTTSGQDRTGELFFGEGSRLTVL.